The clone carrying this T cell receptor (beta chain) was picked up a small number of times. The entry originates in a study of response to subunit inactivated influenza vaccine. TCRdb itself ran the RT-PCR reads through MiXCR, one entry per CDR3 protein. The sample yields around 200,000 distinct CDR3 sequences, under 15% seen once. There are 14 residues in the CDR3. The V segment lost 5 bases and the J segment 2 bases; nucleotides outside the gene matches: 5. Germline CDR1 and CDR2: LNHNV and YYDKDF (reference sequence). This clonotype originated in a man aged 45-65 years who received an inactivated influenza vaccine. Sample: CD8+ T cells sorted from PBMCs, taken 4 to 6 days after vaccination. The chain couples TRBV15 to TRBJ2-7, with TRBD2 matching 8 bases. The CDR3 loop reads CATSLGRGAYEQYF. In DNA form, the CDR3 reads TGTGCCACCAGCCTGGGGCGGGGGGCCTACGAGCAGTACTTC.